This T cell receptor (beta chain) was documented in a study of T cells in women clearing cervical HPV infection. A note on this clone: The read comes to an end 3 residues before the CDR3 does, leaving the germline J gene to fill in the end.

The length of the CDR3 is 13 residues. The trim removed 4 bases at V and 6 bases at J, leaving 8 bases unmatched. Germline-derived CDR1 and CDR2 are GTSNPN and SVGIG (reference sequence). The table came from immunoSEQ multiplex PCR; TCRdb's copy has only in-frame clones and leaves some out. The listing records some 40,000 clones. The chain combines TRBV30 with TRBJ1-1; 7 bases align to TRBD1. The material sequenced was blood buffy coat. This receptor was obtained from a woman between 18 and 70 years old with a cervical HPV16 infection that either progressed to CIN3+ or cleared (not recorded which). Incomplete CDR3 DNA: TGTGCCTGGACAAGACAGGGTAGCTCTGAA. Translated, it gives CAWTRQGSSE. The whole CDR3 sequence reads CAWTRQGSSEAFF.